Listed here are 27 T cell receptor beta chains from one sample, sequenced in a study. TCRdb reprocessed the reads via MiXCR and lists one record per CDR3 protein. This sample yields about 15,000 distinct CDR3 sequences, of which about 35% are seen a single time; roughly 16% belongs to the top ten. The sample was blood. Receptors were obtained from a human donor.

This clonotype was observed many times. The V and J genes are TRBV18 and TRBJ2-1; D is possibly TRBD1 (6 bases). CDR1 and CDR2 from the germline V gene are KGHSH and LQKENI. CDR3 length: 15 amino acids. Trimming shortened V by 4 bases and J by 8 bases, and 18 bases separated the two germline ends. As DNA, the CDR3 is TGTGCCAGCTCACTCAGCGCGGACAGTAGCGATGAGCAGTTCTTC. Encoded protein: CASSLSADSSDEQFF.

There are a few counts of this clonotype. The V gene is TRBV29-1, the J gene TRBJ1-2; D possibly corresponds to TRBD1 (6 bases). CDR3 length equals 13 residues. V was clipped by 7 bases and J by 0 bases, with 12 bases between them. Looked up from germline, CDR1 is SQVTM and CDR2 is ANQGSEA. The CDR3 DNA reads as TGCAGCGCCTCGACAGGAGCTAACTATGGCTACACCTTC. It specifies CSASTGANYGYTF.

On this clonotype: A much larger clone differs from this one at a single base, so this may be a read error. The chain is built from TRBV4-3 and TRBJ2-5; D perhaps matches TRBD2 (6 bases). TRBJ2-1 matches the DNA end more closely, so the J call is doubtful. The CDR3 has 14 residues. Germline lookup yields CDR1 LGHNA and CDR2 YSLEER. CDR3 in DNA: TGCGCCAGCAGTAGGACTACTACGAACAATGACCAGTTCTTC. Residues: CASSRTTTNNDQFF.

This clonotype was seen repeatedly, ten times or more. The chain combines TRBV4-3 with TRBJ2-2; 11 bases line up with TRBD2. The ends lost 5 bases at V and 0 bases at J; junction bases unmatched: 5. CDR3 length: 17 residues. CDR1 and CDR2 (germline): LGHNA, YSLEER. CDR3 amino acids: CASSFLAGGSNTGELFF. For the CDR3, the DNA is TGCGCCAGCAGCTTCCTAGCGGGGGGATCGAACACCGGGGAGCTGTTTTTT.

The chain couples TRBV4-2 to TRBJ1-1, with 7 positions matching TRBD1. V lost 2 bases to trimming and J lost 4 bases; unmatched junction nucleotides: 7. CDR1 and CDR2 (germline): LGHNA, YNFKEQ. The CDR3 runs 15 residues. CDR3 bases: TGTGCCAGCAGCCAACCTACAGGGGTTGGCACTGAAGCTTTCTTT. Its translation: CASSQPTGVGTEAFF.

The V and J genes are TRBV18 and TRBJ1-1; unclear D gene. CDR1 is KGHSH and CDR2 is LQKENI in the germline V gene. The ends were cut back, 2 bases at V and 0 bases at J, with 1 base in the middle. The CDR3 loop spans 12 amino acids. The CDR3 nucleotides are TGTGCCAGCTCACCAATGAACACTGAAGCTTTCTTT. It is translated as CASSPMNTEAFF.

This clonotype is labeled as medium-sized. The chain is built from TRBV4-3 and TRBJ2-7; D may be TRBD1 (5 bases). V shed 3 bases and J shed 1 base, with 13 bases lying between them. Germline V gene lookup returns CDR1 LGHNA and CDR2 YSLEER. This CDR3 has 15 amino acids. The chain's CDR3 is CASSQAEGVSYEQYF. Written as DNA, the CDR3 is TGCGCCAGCAGCCAGGCCGAAGGGGTGTCCTACGAGCAGTACTTC.

The V and J genes are TRBV4-1 and TRBJ2-7, with 10 positions matching TRBD2. CDR3 length: 17 residues. V trimming: 0 bases; J trimming: 2 bases; junction bases outside the gene matches: 7. CDR1 is MGHRA and CDR2 is YSYEKL in the germline V gene. The CDR3 is CASSQDKPSGRTYEQYF. The CDR3 region has the DNA TGCGCCAGCAGCCAAGATAAACCTAGCGGGAGAACCTACGAGCAGTACTTC.

The chain has TRBV4-3 and TRBJ1-3; D is perhaps TRBD1 (5 bases). Germline V gene data show CDR1 as LGHNA and CDR2 as YSLEER. The V gene lost 4 bases and the J gene lost 3 bases, with 28 bases spanning the gap. The CDR3 loop spans 20 amino acids. The CDR3 nucleotides read TGCGCCAGCAGCCGGGCCTATGACCGACAGTACCGACCCCTTGGAAACACCATATATTTT. This encodes CASSRAYDRQYRPLGNTIYF.

The chain has TRBV6-9 and TRBJ1-1; the match to TRBD1 covers 7 bases. The V and J ends lost 6 bases and 1 base, in that order; junction bases with no gene match: 17. The CDR3 runs 18 residues. Germline V CDR1 and CDR2: MNHGY, SVAAGI. As DNA, the CDR3 is TGTGCCAGCAGACCCCCCTCCCGGTGGACAGGTCCGAACACTGAAGCTTTCTTT. Translated: CASRPPSRWTGPNTEAFF.

This clonotype qualifies as medium-sized. The chain employs TRBV20-1 and TRBJ2-3, with TRBD2 matching over 8 bases. J lost 1 base, V lost 5 bases, and 8 bases had no gene match. The germline V gene has CDR1 DFQATT and CDR2 SNEGSKA (reference sequence). The CDR3 extends over 15 amino acids. In DNA form, the CDR3 reads TGCAGTGCTGGGAAGCGGGAGAGTGGCACAGATACGCAGTATTTT. This codes for CSAGKRESGTDTQYF.

Relative to its sample, this clonotype is medium-sized. The chain uses TRBV7-3 and TRBJ2-3; D gene uncertain. Germline V lookup: CDR1 SGHTA, CDR2 FQGTGA. The ends were cut back, 4 bases at V and 5 bases at J, with 10 bases in the middle. The CDR3 extends over 13 amino acids. The CDR3 bases are TGTGCCAGCAGCTCCATGCAACAAGATACGCAGTATTTT. Translated: CASSSMQQDTQYF.

In its sample, this clonotype was seen many times. The V gene is TRBV30, the J gene TRBJ2-1, with TRBD1 matching 9 bases. The CDR3 contains 17 residues. V was pared by 3 bases and J by 7 bases, with 16 bases of the junction left unmatched. Germline CDR1 GTSNPN, CDR2 SVGIG (reference sequence). The CDR3 DNA sequence: TGTGCCTGGAGCTTCCTCTCCGGGACAGGGAAGGGAAATGAGCAGTTCTTC. It translates to CAWSFLSGTGKGNEQFF.

The chain links TRBV29-1 to TRBJ1-3; the D is unclear. Deletions cut 1 base from V and 0 bases from J, with 10 bases between. The V gene's germline CDR1 is SQVTM and CDR2 ANQGSEA. The CDR3 covers 15 residues. CDR3 in amino acids: CSVEVGPGSGNTIYF. For the CDR3, the DNA is TGCAGCGTTGAAGTCGGCCCAGGCTCTGGAAACACCATATATTTT.

Comment on this clonotype: A read error is possible here, since a much larger clone lies one base away. The gene calls are TRBV4-3 and TRBJ2-7, with 7 bases that match TRBD1. The CDR3 length is 15 residues. Germline trimming cut 8 bases from V and 7 bases from J; bases unmatched to any gene: 17. Germline V gives CDR1 LGHNA, CDR2 YSLEER. CDR3 sequence reads: CASSRGQDNYNEQYF. The CDR3 nucleotides are TGCGCCAGCTCCCGAGGACAGGACAACTACAATGAGCAGTACTTC.

This clonotype is medium-sized within its sample. The chain joins TRBV20-1 to TRBJ2-1, with unresolved D. The CDR3 is 11 amino acids. Deletions cut 5 bases from V and 3 bases from J, with 5 bases between. CDR1 is DFQATT, CDR2 SNEGSKA, per germline (reference sequence). CDR3 bases: TGCAGTGCTCCACTCTACAATGAGCAGTTCTTC. It yields the protein CSAPLYNEQFF.

With respect to this clonotype: This clone may be a read error of a much larger clone one base away. This sequence joins TRBV7-2 and TRBJ1-1; perhaps TRBD1 as D (6 bases). This CDR3 has 15 residues. The germline CDR1 and CDR2 sequences are SGHTA and FQGNSA. The V end was cut by 3 bases, the J end by 4 bases, with 15 bases between. CDR3 amino acids: CASSFNRGQVTEAFF. The CDR3 DNA is TGTGCCAGCAGCTTCAATCGGGGGCAGGTCACTGAAGCTTTCTTT.

About this clonotype: This may stem from a read error, because a much larger clone lies one nucleotide away. This sequence joins TRBV29-1 and TRBJ2-1, with 8 bases fitting TRBD1. This CDR3 contains 13 residues. CDR1 SQVTM and CDR2 ANQGSEA come from the germline V gene. J was trimmed by 8 bases and V by 6 bases; bases with no gene match: 9. CDR3 coding DNA: TGCAGCGTCTGGGACAGGTGGCGGGATGAGCAGTTCTTC. It is translated as CSVWDRWRDEQFF.

This clonotype is deemed medium-sized (0.01 to 0.1%). The J gene is TRBJ1-1, the V gene TRBV20-1, with a weak D call TRBD1 (5 bases). The CDR3 consists of 14 residues. Germline CDR1 is DFQATT and CDR2 is SNEGSKA (reference sequence). V was cut by 3 bases and J by 3 bases, with 14 bases left in between. In nucleotides, the CDR3 is TGCAGTGCTAGTCCCAGCGGGGGGGACACTGAAGCTTTCTTT. This sequence encodes CSASPSGGDTEAFF.

The chain carries TRBV20-1 and TRBJ2-7; TRBD2 matches 8 bases. The CDR3 is 15 residues long. J gave up 0 bases and V 0 bases, and 4 bases lay outside the gene matches. Germline-derived CDR1 and CDR2 are DFQATT and SNEGSKA (reference sequence). The CDR3 loop reads CSAREGSGNSYEQYF. For the CDR3, the DNA is TGCAGTGCTAGAGAGGGTAGCGGGAACTCCTACGAGCAGTACTTC.

This chain links TRBV30 with TRBJ1-5, with D uncertain. The germline V gene encodes CDR1 GTSNPN and CDR2 SVGIG (reference sequence). V dropped 3 bases and J dropped 4 bases, with 13 bases sitting between them. CDR3 length: 14 amino acids. CDR3 loop: CAWSTNQGNQPQHF. The CDR3, as DNA: TGTGCCTGGAGCACTAACCAAGGTAATCAGCCCCAGCATTTT.

The V and J genes are TRBV20-1 and TRBJ2-3; 11 nucleotides match TRBD2. CDR1 and CDR2 from the germline V gene are DFQATT and SNEGSKA (reference sequence). With V trimmed by 1 base and J by 5 bases, 8 bases remained unmatched. The CDR3 sequence is 16 residues long. The CDR3 DNA is TGCAGTGCTAGAGTGGGACTAGCGGTTCGGGGAGATACGCAGTATTTT. Protein product: CSARVGLAVRGDTQYF.

This clonotype is judged medium-sized (0.01 to 0.1%). The chain carries TRBV29-1 and TRBJ2-7; 9 bases map to TRBD1. The CDR3 length is 13 residues. Losses at the gene ends were 8 bases for V and 6 bases for J; bases not matched to a gene: 11. CDR1 and CDR2 (germline): SQVTM, ANQGSEA. CDR3 loop: CSIAPGQGTEQYF. CDR3 nucleotides: TGCAGCATAGCCCCGGGACAGGGTACCGAGCAGTACTTC.

About this clonotype itself: One junction end disagrees with the germline gene, perhaps due to a read error. The CDR3 here is CASSQARVGAYEQCF. The DNA for the CDR3 is TGTGCCAGCAGCCAAGCACGGGTAGGGGCCTACGAGCAGTGCTTC. The chain is built from TRBV4-2 and TRBJ2-7; the D gene is possibly TRBD1 (5 bases). Germline V CDR1 and CDR2: LGHNA, YNFKEQ. The length of the CDR3 is 15 residues.

This clonotype appeared many times. The chain links TRBV4-2 to TRBJ2-7, with D perhaps TRBD1 or TRBD2 (5 bases each). The germline CDR1 and CDR2 sequences are LGHNA and YNFKEQ. This CDR3 is built from 13 residues. Trimming pared 4 bases from V and 3 bases from J, leaving 10 bases between. The CDR3 sequence is CASSRRDGYEQYF. The CDR3 DNA follows: TGTGCCAGCAGCCGACGGGACGGCTACGAGCAGTACTTC.

With regard to this clonotype: Being one base from a much bigger clone, this may be a read error. CDR3 bases: TGCGCCAGCAGCCACCGACAGGGCCATTACGAGCAGTTCTTC. Translated, it gives CASSHRQGHYEQFF. The rearrangement joins TRBV4-1 to TRBJ2-1; TRBD1 agrees at 7 bases. CDR3 length equals 14 residues. The germline V gene has CDR1 MGHRA and CDR2 YSYEKL. Trimming cost V 3 bases and J 10 bases; bases outside gene matches: 9.

Regarding this clonotype: Just one base apart from a much larger clone, this may be a read error. The chain combines TRBV20-1 with TRBJ2-5; 8 nucleotides line up with TRBD1. CDR1 and CDR2 from the germline V gene are DFQATT and SNEGSKA (reference sequence). The J segment lost 1 base and the V segment lost 3 bases, leaving 10 bases of the junction unmatched. The CDR3 covers 16 residues. CDR3 sequence: CSASGTRTGIQETQYF. CDR3 coding DNA: TGCAGTGCTAGTGGGACCAGGACAGGGATCCAAGAGACCCAGTACTTC.